The present T cell receptor beta chain was sequenced within a study of T-cell reconstitution after alpha-beta-depleted transplantation in children. Only a few counts were recorded for this clonotype. The CDR3 has 14 residues. The V gene end was trimmed by 0 bases and the J gene end by 11 bases; junction bases not matched to a gene: 6. CDR1 LNHNV and CDR2 YYDKDF come from the germline V gene (reference sequence). The authors prepared the TCRbeta library with unique molecular identifiers. TCRdb re-derived calls from the PCR reads in MiXCR, one entry per CDR3 protein. Of fewer than 700,000 distinct CDR3 sequences listed, 10% to 15% are singletons.

This chain links TRBV15 with TRBJ2-7, with 11 bases that match TRBD2. The starting material was PBMCs, mostly from graft donor cells, obtained 360 days after TCRalphabeta/CD19-depleted stem cell transplant. This TCR derives from a male patient younger than 18 who had a stem cell transplant for acute myeloid leukemia, so the T cells may come from the graft donor. The CDR3 nucleotides are TGTGCCACCAGCAGAGACCCCATACTAGCGGGAGAGTACTTC. It is translated as CATSRDPILAGEYF.